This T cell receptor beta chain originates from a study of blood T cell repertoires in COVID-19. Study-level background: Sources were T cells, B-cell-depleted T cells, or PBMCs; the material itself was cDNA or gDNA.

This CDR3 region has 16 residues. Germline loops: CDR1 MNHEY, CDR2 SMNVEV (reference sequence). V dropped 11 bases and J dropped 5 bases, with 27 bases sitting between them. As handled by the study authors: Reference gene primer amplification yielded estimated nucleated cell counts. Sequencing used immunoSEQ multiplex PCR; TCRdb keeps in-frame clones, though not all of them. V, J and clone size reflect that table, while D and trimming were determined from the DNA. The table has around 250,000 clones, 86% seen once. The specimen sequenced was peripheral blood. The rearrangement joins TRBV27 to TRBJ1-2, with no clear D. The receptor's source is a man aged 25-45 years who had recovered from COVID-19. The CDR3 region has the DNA TGTGCCGTCTGGAGTGGACTGCCCAACAGAAATTATGGCTACACCTTC. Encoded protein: CAVWSGLPNRNYGYTF.